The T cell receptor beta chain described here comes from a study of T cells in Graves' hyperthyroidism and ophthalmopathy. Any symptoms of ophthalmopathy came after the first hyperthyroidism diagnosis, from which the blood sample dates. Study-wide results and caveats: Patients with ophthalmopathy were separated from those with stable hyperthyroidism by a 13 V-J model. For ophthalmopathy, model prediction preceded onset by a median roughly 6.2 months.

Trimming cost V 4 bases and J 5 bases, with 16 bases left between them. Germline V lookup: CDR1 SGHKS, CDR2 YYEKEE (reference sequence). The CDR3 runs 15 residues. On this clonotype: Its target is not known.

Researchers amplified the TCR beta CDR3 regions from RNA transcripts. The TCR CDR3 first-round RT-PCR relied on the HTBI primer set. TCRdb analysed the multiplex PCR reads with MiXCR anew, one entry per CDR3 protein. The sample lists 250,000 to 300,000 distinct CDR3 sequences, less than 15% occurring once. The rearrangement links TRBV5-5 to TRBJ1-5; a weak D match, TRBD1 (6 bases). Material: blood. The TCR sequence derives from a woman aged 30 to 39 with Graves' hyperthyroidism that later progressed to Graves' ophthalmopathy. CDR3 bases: TGTGCCAGCAGCCCTAACACAGGGCCCTATCAGCCCCAGCATTTT. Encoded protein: CASSPNTGPYQPQHF.